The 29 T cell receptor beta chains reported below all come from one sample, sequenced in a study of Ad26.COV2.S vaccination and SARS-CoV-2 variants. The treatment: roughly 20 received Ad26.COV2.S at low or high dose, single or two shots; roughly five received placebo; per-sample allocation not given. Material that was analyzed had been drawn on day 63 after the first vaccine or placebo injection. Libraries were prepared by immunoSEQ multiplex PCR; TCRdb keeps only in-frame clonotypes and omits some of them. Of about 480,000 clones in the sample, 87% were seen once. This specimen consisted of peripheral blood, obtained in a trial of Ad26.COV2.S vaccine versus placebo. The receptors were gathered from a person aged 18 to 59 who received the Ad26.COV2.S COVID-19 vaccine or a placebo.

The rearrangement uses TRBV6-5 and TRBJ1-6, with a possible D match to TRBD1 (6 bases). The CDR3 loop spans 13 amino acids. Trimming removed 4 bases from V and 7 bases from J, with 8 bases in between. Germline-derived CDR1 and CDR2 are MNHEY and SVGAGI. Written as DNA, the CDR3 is TGTGCCAGCAGTTCTACAGGGAATTCACCCCTCCACTTT. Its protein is CASSSTGNSPLHF.

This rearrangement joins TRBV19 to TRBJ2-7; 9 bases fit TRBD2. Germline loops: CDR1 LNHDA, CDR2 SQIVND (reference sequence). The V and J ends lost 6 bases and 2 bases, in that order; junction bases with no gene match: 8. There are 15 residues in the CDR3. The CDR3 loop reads CASREAGGRTYEQYF. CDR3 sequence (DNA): TGTGCCAGTAGGGAAGCGGGAGGACGAACCTACGAGCAGTACTTC.

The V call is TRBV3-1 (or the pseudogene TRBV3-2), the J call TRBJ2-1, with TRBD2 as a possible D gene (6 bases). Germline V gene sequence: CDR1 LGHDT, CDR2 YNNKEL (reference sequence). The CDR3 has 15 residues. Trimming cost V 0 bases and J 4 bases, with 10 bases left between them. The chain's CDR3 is CASSQDERAYNEQFF. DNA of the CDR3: TGTGCCAGCAGCCAAGACGAGCGGGCATACAATGAGCAGTTCTTC.

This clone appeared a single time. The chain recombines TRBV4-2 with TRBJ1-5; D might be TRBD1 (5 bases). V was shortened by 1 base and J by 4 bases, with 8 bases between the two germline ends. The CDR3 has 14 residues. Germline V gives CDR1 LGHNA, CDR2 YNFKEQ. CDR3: CASSQGQPNQPQHF. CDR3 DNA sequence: TGTGCCAGCAGCCAAGGACAGCCTAATCAGCCCCAGCATTTT.

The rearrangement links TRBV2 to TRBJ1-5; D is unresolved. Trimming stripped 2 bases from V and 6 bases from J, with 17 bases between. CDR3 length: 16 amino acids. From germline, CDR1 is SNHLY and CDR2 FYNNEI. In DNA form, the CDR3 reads TGTGCCAGCAGTGAACGGGGAGTGATGGGTAGTCAGCCCCAGCATTTT. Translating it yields CASSERGVMGSQPQHF. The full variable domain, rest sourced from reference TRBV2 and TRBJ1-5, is EPEVTQTPSHQVTQMGQEVILRCVPISNHLYFYWYRQILGQKVEFLVSFYNNEISEKSEIFDDQFSVERPDGSNFTLKIRSTKLEDSAMYFCASSERGVMGSQPQHFGDGTRLSIL.

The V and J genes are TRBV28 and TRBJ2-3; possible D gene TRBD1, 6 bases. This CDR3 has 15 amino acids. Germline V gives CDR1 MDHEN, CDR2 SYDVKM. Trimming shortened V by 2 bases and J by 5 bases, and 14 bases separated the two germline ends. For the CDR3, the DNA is TGTGCCAGCAGTTTACGGGGTCAGGGGCGAGATACGCAGTATTTT. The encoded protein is CASSLRGQGRDTQYF.

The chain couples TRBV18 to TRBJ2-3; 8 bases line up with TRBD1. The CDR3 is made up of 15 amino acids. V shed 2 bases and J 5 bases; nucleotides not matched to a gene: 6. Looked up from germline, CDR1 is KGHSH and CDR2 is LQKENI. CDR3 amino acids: CASSPLQTGVDTQYF. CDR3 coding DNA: TGTGCCAGCTCACCATTACAGACAGGGGTAGATACGCAGTATTTT.

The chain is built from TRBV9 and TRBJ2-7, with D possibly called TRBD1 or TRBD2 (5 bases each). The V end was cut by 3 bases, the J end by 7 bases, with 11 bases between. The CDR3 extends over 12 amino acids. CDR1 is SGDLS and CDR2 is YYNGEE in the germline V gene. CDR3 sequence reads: CASSAGTGEQYF. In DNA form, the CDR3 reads TGTGCCAGCAGCGCCGGGACGGGGGAGCAGTACTTC.

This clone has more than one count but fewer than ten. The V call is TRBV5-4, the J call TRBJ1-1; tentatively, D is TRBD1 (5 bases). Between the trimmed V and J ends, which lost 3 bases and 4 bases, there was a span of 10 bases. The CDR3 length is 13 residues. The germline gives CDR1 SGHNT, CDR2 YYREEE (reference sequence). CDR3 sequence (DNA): TGTGCCAGCAGCTCCAGGGTAAGCACTGAAGCTTTCTTT. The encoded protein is CASSSRVSTEAFF. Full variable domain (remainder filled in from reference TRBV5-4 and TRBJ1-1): ETGVTQSPTHLIKTRGQQVTLRCSSQSGHNTVSWYQQALGQGPQFIFQYYREEENGRGNFPPRFSGLQFPNYSSELNVNALELDDSALYLCASSSRVSTEAFFGQGTRLTVV.

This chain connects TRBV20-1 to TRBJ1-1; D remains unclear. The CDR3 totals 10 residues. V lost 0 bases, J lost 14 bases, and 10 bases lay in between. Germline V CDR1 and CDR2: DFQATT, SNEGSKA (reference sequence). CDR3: CSARDRPPFF. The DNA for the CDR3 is TGCAGTGCTAGAGATCGCCCCCCATTCTTT.

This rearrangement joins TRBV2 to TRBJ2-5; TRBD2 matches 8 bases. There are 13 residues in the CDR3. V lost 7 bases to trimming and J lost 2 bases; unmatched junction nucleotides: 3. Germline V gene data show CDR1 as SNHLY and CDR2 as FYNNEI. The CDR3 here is CASKGGGQETQYF. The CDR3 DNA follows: TGTGCCAGCAAGGGCGGGGGGCAAGAGACCCAGTACTTC.

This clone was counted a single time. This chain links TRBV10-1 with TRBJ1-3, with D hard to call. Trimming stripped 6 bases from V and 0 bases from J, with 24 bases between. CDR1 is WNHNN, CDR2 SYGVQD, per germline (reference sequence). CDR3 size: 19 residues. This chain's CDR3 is CASRSRNKETLSSGNTIYF. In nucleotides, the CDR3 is TGCGCCAGCAGATCGCGGAATAAGGAGACACTAAGCTCTGGAAACACCATATATTTT.

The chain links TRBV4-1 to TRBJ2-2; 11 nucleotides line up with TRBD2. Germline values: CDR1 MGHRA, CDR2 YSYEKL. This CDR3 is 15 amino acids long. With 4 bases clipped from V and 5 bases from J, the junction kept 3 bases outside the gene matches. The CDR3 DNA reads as TGCGCCAGCAGCCGTGGGACTAGCGGTACCGGGGAGCTGTTTTTT. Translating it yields CASSRGTSGTGELFF.

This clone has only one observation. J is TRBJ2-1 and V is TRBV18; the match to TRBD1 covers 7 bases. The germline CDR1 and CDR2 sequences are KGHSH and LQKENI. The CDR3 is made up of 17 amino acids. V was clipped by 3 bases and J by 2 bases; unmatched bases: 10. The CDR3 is CASSPLQRTGTYNEQFF. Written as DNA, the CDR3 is TGTGCCAGCTCACCCTTGCAACGGACAGGCACCTACAATGAGCAGTTCTTC.

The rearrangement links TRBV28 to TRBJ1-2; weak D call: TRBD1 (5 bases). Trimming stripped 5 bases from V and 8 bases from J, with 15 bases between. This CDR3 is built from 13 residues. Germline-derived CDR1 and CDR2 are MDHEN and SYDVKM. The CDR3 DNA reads TGTGCCAGCAGTCCGGGGACGGACTCGGGCTACACCTTC. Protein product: CASSPGTDSGYTF.

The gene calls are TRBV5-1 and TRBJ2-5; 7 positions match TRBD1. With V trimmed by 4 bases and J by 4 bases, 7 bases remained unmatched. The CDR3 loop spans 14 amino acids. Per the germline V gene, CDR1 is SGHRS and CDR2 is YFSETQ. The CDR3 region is CASSPLQGRETQYF. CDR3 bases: TGCGCCAGCAGCCCCCTACAGGGGAGAGAGACCCAGTACTTC.

The CDR3 here is CASSRSAEPGEQFF. The CDR3 nucleotides read TGTGCCAGCTCCCGTTCAGCGGAACCGGGCGAGCAGTTCTTC. The rearrangement links TRBV18 to TRBJ2-1, with D maybe TRBD2 (5 bases). The CDR3 runs to 14 residues. Germline-derived CDR1 and CDR2 are KGHSH and LQKENI. V gave up 6 bases and J gave up 10 bases, with 19 bases separating them.

The CDR3 is CASSRVAYGYTF. CDR3 nucleotides: TGTGCCAGCAGCCGAGTGGCGTATGGCTACACCTTC. V usage is TRBV28 and J usage is TRBJ1-2; D is undetermined. Germline lookup yields CDR1 MDHEN and CDR2 SYDVKM. This CDR3 has 12 residues. V was trimmed by 6 bases and J by 5 bases, leaving 10 bases between them.

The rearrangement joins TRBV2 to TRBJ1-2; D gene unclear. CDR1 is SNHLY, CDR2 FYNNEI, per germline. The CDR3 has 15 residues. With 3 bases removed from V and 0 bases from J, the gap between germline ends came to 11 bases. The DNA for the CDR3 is TGTGCCAGCAGTGACAGCAGGCTAACTAACTATGGCTACACCTTC. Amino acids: CASSDSRLTNYGYTF.

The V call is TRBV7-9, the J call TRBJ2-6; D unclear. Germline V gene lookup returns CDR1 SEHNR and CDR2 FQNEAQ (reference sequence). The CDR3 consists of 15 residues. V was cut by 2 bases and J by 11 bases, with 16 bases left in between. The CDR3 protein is CASSLKGAGLDVLTF. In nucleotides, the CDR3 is TGTGCCAGCAGCTTAAAGGGCGCCGGGTTGGACGTCCTGACTTTC.

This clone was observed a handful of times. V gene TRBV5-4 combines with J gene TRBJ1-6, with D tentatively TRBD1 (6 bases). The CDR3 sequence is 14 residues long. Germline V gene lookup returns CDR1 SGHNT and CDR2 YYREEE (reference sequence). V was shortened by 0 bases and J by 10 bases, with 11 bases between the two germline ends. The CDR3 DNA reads TGTGCCAGCAGCTTGGACAGGGAGGTCTCACCCCTCCACTTT. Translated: CASSLDREVSPLHF.

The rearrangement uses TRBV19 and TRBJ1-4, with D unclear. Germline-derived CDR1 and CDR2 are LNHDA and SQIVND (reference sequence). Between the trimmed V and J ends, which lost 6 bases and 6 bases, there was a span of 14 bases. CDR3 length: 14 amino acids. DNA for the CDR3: TGTGCCAGTAGCTTACTAAACGGAGATGAAAAACTGTTTTTT. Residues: CASSLLNGDEKLFF.

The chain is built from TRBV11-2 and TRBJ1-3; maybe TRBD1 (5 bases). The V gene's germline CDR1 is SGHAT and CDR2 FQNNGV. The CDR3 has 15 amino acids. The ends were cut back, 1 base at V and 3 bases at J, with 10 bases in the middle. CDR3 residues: CASSLVWGSGNTIYF. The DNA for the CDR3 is TGTGCCAGCAGCTTAGTGTGGGGGAGTGGAAACACCATATATTTT.

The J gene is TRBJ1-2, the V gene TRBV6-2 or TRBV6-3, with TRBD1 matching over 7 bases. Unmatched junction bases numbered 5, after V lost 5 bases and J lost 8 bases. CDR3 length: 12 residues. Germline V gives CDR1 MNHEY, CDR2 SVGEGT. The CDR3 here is CASSRSGGGYTF. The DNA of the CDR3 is TGTGCCAGCAGTCGATCAGGGGGAGGCTACACCTTC.

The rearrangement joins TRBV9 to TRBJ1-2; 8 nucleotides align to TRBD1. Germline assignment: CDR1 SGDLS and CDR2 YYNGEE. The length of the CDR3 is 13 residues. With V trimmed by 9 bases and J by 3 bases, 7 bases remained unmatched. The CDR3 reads CAIATGVDYGYTF. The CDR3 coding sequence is TGTGCCATCGCGACAGGGGTAGACTATGGCTACACCTTC.

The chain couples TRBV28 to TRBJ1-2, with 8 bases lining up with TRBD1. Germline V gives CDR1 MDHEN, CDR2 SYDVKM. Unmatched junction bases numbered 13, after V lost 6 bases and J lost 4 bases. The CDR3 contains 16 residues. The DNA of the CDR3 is TGTGCCAGCAGAATAAGTAGGACAGGGACCAGCTATGGCTACACCTTC. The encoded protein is CASRISRTGTSYGYTF.

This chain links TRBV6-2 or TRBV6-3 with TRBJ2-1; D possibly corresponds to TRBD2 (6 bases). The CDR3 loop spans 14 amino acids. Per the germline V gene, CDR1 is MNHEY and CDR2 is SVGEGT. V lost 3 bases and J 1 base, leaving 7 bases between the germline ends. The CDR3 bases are TGTGCCAGCAGTTATCTAGCGTCCTACAATGAGCAGTTCTTC. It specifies CASSYLASYNEQFF.

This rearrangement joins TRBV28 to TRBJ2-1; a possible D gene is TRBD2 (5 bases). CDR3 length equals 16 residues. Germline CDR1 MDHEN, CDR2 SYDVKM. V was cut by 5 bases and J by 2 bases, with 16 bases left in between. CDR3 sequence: CASSPHLLAAYNEQFF. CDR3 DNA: TGTGCCAGCAGTCCTCACCTCCTAGCTGCCTACAATGAGCAGTTCTTC.

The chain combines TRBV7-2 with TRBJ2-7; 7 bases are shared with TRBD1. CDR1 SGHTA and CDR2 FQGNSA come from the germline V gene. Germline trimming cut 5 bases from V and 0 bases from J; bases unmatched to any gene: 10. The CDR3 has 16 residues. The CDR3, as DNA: TGTGCCAGCAGCCCCGCCTGGGCAGGGGGCTCCTACGAGCAGTACTTC. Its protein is CASSPAWAGGSYEQYF.